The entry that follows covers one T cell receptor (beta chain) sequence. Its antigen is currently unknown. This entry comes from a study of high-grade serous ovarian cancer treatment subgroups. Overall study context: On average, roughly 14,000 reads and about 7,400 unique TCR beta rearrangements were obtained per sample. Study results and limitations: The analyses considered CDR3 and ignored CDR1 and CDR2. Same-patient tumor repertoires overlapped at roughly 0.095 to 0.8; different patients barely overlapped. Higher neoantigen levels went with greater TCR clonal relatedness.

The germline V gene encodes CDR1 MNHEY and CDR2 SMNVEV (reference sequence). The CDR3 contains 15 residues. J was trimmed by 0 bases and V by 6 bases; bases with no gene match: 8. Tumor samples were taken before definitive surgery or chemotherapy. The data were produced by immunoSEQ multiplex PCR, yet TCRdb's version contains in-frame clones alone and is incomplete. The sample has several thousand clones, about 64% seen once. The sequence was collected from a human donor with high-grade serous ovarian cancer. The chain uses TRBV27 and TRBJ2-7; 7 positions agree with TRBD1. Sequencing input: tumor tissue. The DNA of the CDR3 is TGTGCCAGCAGCCCACAGGGGCGAAGCTCCTACGAGCAGTACTTC. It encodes CASSPQGRSSYEQYF.